This T cell receptor beta chain stems from a study of T-cell reconstitution after alpha-beta-depleted transplantation in children. Study-level points and caveats: The study traced high day-60 TCRbeta diversity in some patients to surviving recipient T cells and thymic progenitors. Roughly two months post-transplant, alpha-beta T cells reportedly originated from several hundred graft clones that had expanded. Counts and diversity of T cells one year after transplant came mostly from newly produced T cells.

As concerns this clonotype: Its antigen is unidentified.

Unique molecular identifiers were incorporated during preparation of the TCRbeta library. TCRdb re-derived calls from the PCR reads in MiXCR, one entry per CDR3 protein. The data hold more than 200,000 distinct CDR3 sequences, with roughly 8.3% observed a single time. Looked up from germline, CDR1 is LGHNA and CDR2 is YNFKEQ. V was pared by 4 bases and J by 0 bases, with 10 bases of the junction left unmatched. The CDR3 sequence is 20 residues long. The receptor's source is a male patient aged 2 to 10 who had a stem cell transplant for acute myeloid leukemia, so the T cells may come from the graft donor. This material consisted of PBMCs, mostly from graft donor cells, taken 360 days after TCRalphabeta/CD19-depleted stem cell transplant. The chain uses TRBV4-2 and TRBJ2-1, with 15 positions matching TRBD2. CDR3 sequence reads: CASSRGLAGGPSSSYNEQFF. Here the CDR3 DNA reads TGTGCCAGCAGCCGCGGACTAGCGGGGGGGCCATCGAGCTCCTACAATGAGCAGTTCTTC.